Each of the 11 T cell receptor beta chains below was sequenced from the same sample in a study of cytomegalovirus exposure and HLA in healthy donors. In the PCR, 60 Vbeta and 13 Jbeta primers were used. Sequencing used immunoSEQ multiplex PCR; TCRdb keeps in-frame clones, though not all of them. The data show 150,000 to 200,000 clones, under 80% seen once. Sequenced input: PBMCs. Receptors were obtained from a man aged 35 to 55 in good health and CMV-seronegative.

CDR3 protein: CASTPGAGLHYGYTF. Written as DNA, the CDR3 is TGTGCCAGCACCCCAGGGGCAGGCCTACACTATGGCTACACCTTC. The rearrangement joins TRBV7-2 to TRBJ1-2, with TRBD1 as a possible D gene (6 bases). Germline V gene sequence: CDR1 SGHTA, CDR2 FQGNSA. The CDR3 runs 15 residues. Trimming took off 7 bases at V and 3 bases at J, with 18 bases between the two ends.

The chain employs TRBV7-8 and TRBJ1-1; D gene ambiguous. Trimming took 8 bases from V and 3 from J, leaving 25 bases between them. The germline CDR1 and CDR2 sequences are SGHVS and FQNEAQ. The CDR3 loop spans 17 amino acids. CDR3 nucleotide sequence: TGTGCCAGCGGACGGGAGGGATGGCGGTCAGTATACACTGAAGCTTTCTTT. Translation: CASGREGWRSVYTEAFF.

A few counts support this clone. The V call is TRBV18, the J call TRBJ1-2, with 9 positions matching TRBD1. Germline-derived CDR1 and CDR2 are KGHSH and LQKENI. The ends lost 4 bases at V and 6 bases at J; junction bases unmatched: 3. This CDR3 region has 13 residues. CDR3 protein: CASSRDRENGYTF. The CDR3 bases are TGTGCCAGCTCACGGGACAGGGAGAATGGCTACACCTTC.

CDR3 sequence reads: CASSSRTSGRQTGELFF. The DNA of the CDR3 is TGTGCCAGCAGCTCGAGGACTAGCGGGAGGCAAACCGGGGAGCTGTTTTTT. V gene TRBV11-3 combines with J gene TRBJ2-2, with TRBD2 matching over 14 bases. Germline CDR1 and CDR2: SGHNT and YENEEA. J gave up 5 bases and V 4 bases, and 6 bases lay outside the gene matches. The CDR3 sequence is 17 residues long.

The chain uses TRBV30 and TRBJ2-3; 10 bases map to TRBD1. Germline CDR1 is GTSNPN and CDR2 is SVGIG (reference sequence). V gave up 4 bases and J gave up 4 bases; unmatched junction bases: 8. This CDR3 contains 15 residues. The CDR3 spells CAWTGTGVRADTQYF. The DNA for the CDR3 is TGTGCCTGGACCGGGACAGGGGTACGTGCAGATACGCAGTATTTT.

This clone showed up just a few times. This CDR3 reads CAISAGGEGTGELFF. For the CDR3, the DNA is TGTGCCATCAGTGCAGGGGGCGAGGGCACCGGGGAGCTGTTTTTT. This chain uses TRBV10-3 with TRBJ2-2; TRBD1 agrees at 8 bases. Germline V CDR1 and CDR2: ENHRY, SYGVKD. The CDR3 covers 15 residues. The junction had 5 bases not matched to a gene; V was cut back by 4 bases and J by 4 bases.

This chain links TRBV18 with TRBJ2-3, with D possibly TRBD2 on 6 matching bases. The CDR3 extends over 17 amino acids. Per germline, CDR1 KGHSH and CDR2 LQKENI. Deletions cut 3 bases from V and 0 bases from J, with 16 bases between. The CDR3 bases are TGTGCCAGCTCACCCCCTCGGGGAGGACCAAGCACAGATACGCAGTATTTT. It is translated as CASSPPRGGPSTDTQYF.

This sequence joins TRBV5-1 and TRBJ2-2; 7 bases are a match to TRBD1. From germline, CDR1 is SGHRS and CDR2 YFSETQ. The CDR3 loop spans 14 amino acids. V gave up 4 bases and J gave up 6 bases; unmatched junction bases: 6. As DNA, the CDR3 is TGCGCCAGCAGCCTGACAGGGTGGGCCGGGGAGCTGTTTTTT. This sequence encodes CASSLTGWAGELFF.

This clone was observed a handful of times. The rearrangement links TRBV7-3 to TRBJ2-1; 13 bases line up with TRBD2. The CDR3 covers 15 residues. Trimming took 7 bases from V and 9 from J; bases not matched to a gene: 9. Germline-derived CDR1 and CDR2 are SGHTA and FQGTGA. Written as DNA, the CDR3 is TGTGCCAGCAACCAACTAGCGGGAGGGCCCGGTGAGCAGTTCTTC. Translation gives CASNQLAGGPGEQFF.

This clone was seen a few times. The J gene is TRBJ2-6, the V gene TRBV10-3; 7 bases are a match to TRBD1. The CDR3 has 16 residues. Germline loops: CDR1 ENHRY, CDR2 SYGVKD. The V gene end was trimmed by 6 bases and the J gene end by 3 bases; junction bases not matched to a gene: 8. The CDR3 loop is CAISAFQGDGANVLTF. The CDR3 bases are TGTGCCATCAGCGCCTTTCAGGGGGATGGGGCCAACGTCCTGACTTTC.

The V and J genes are TRBV12-5 and TRBJ2-1; 8 positions match TRBD2. This CDR3 comprises 21 residues. In germline, CDR1 is LGHNT, CDR2 FRNRAP. J lost 0 bases, V lost 0 bases, and 16 bases had no gene match. CDR3 in amino acids: CASGLVPGGGILPSSYNEQFF. The CDR3 region has the DNA TGTGCTAGTGGTTTGGTACCCGGGGGGGGGATACTACCGAGCTCCTACAATGAGCAGTTCTTC.